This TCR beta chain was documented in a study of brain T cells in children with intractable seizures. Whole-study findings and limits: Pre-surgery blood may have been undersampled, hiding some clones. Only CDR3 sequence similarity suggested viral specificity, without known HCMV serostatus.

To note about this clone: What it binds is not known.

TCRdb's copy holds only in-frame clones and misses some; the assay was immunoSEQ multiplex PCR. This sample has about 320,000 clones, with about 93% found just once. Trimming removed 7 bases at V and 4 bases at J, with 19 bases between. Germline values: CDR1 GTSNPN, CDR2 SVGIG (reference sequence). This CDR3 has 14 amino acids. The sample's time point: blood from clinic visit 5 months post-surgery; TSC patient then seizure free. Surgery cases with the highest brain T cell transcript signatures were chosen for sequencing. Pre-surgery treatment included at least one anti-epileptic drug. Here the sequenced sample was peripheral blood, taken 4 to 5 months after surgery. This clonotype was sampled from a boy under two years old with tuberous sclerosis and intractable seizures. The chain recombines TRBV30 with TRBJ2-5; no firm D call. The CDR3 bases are TGTGCCTACAAGTCCCCCTTTGAAGGAGAGACCCAGTACTTC. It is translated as CAYKSPFEGETQYF. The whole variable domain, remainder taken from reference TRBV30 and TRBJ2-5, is SQTIHQWPATLVQPVGSPLSLECTVEGTSNPNLYWYRQAAGRGLQLLFYSVGIGQISSEVPQNLSASRPQDRQFILSSKKLLLSDSGFYLCAYKSPFEGETQYFGPGTRLLVL.